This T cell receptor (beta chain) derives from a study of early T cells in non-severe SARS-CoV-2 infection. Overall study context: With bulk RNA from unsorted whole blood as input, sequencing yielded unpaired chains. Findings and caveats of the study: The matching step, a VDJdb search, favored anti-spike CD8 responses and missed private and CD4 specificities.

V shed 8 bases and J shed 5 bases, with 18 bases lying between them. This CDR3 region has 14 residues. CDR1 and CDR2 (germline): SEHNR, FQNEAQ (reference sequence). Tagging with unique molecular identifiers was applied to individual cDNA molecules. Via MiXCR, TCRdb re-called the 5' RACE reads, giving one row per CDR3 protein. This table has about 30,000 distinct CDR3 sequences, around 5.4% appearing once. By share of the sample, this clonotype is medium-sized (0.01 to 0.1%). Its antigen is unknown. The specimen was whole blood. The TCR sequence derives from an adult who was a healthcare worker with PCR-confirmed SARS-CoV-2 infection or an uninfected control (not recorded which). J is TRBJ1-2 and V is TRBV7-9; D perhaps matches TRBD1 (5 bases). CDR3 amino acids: CASAPEQEAYGYTF. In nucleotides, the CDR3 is TGTGCCAGCGCCCCCGAACAGGAAGCGTATGGCTACACCTTC. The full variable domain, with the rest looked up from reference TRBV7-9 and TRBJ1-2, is DTGVSQNPRHKITKRGQNVTFRCDPISEHNRLYWYRQTLGQGPEFLTYFQNEAQLEKSRLLSDRFSAERPKGSFSTLEIQRTEQGDSAMYLCASAPEQEAYGYTFGSGTRLTVV.